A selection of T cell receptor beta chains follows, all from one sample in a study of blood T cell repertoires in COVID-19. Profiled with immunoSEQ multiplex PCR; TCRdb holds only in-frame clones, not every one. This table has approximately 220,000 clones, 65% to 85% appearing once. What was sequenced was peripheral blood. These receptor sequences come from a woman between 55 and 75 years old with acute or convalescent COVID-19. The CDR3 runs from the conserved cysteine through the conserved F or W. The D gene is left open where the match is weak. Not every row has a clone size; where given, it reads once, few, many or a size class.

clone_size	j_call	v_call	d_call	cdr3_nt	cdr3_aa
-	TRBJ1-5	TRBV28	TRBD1	TGTGCCAGCAGCTCCGGACAGGTAATCAATCAGCCCCAGCATTTT	CASSSGQVINQPQHF
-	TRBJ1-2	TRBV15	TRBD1	TGTGCCACCAGCTTGGACAGGGAGGGTTATGGCTACACCTTC	CATSLDREGYGYTF
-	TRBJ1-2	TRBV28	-	TGTGCCAGCAGTTTATTGGATTTTTCCGGGGATGGCTACACCTTC	CASSLLDFSGDGYTF
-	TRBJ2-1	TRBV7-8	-	TGTGCCAGCAACCCCACTGGGGCTTCGCCTTTGTCCTACAATGAGCAGTTCTTC	CASNPTGASPLSYNEQFF
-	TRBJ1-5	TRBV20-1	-	TGCAGTGCTAGTGAGCAGTTTGATCAGCCCCAGCATTTT	CSASEQFDQPQHF
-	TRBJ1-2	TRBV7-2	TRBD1	TGTGCCAGCAGCTACCAGGGGGCGGCTGGCTACACCTTC	CASSYQGAAGYTF
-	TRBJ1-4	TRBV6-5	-	TGTGCCAGCAGCCTCGAACCTTCGGGTAATGAAAAACTGTTTTTT	CASSLEPSGNEKLFF
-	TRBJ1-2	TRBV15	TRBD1	TGTGCCACCAGCAGAGAGGGACAGGCCGGGGTACTTGGAGGCTACACCTTC	CATSREGQAGVLGGYTF
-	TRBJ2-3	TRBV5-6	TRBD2	TGTGCCAGCAGCCGGACTAGCGGGGGGGCCGTCGCAGATACGCAGTATTTT	CASSRTSGGAVADTQYF
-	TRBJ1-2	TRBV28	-	TGTGCCAGCAGTATAGCCAACGGCTACACCTTC	CASSIANGYTF
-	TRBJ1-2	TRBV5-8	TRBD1	TGTGCCAGCAGCTCCGGACAGGTCAAATTTCAATATGGCTACACCTTC	CASSSGQVKFQYGYTF
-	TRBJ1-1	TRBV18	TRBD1	TGTGCCAGCTCACCACGGACAGGGGTCACTGAAGCTTTCTTT	CASSPRTGVTEAFF
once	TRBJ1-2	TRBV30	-	TGTGCCTGGGATCGCGGGGGCATGGGTGGCTACACCTTC	CAWDRGGMGGYTF
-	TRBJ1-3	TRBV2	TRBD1	TGTGCCAGCAGTCGGACAGGCCCCTCTGGAAACACCATATATTTT	CASSRTGPSGNTIYF
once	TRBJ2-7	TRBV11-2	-	TGTGCCAGCAGCTTTAGCAGGGGAGCCTACGAGCAGTACTTC	CASSFSRGAYEQYF
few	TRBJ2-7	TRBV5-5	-	TGTGCCAGCAGCCCCCTGGGTGGGGGCCTTCGATCCTACGAGCAGTACTTC	CASSPLGGGLRSYEQYF
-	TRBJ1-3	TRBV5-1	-	TGCGCCAGCAGCCCAGCAGGCCGCAGCTCTGGAAACACCATATATTTT	CASSPAGRSSGNTIYF
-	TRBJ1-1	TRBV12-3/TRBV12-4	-	TGTGCCAGCAGTTTTCGGGGTGAAGCTTTCTTT	CASSFRGEAFF
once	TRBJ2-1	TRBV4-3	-	TGCGCCAGCAGCCAGCACTTCCACGGGATTGGCGATGAGCAGTTCTTC	CASSQHFHGIGDEQFF
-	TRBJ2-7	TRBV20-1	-	TGCAGTGCTAGTAGGGGCACCGTTAACGAGCAGTACTTC	CSASRGTVNEQYF
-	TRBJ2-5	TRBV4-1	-	TGCGCCAGCAGCTTAGTATGGGGGGTTGAGACCCAGTACTTC	CASSLVWGVETQYF
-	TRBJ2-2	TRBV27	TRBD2	TGTGCCAGCAGTCCACGCGGGGGGGGCACCGGGGAGCTGTTTTTT	CASSPRGGGTGELFF
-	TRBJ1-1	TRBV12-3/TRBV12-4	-	TGTGCCAGCAGCCCTTTCGGTTCTGAAGCTTTCTTT	CASSPFGSEAFF
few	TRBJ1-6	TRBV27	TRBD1	TGTGCCAGCAGAGACCCCGGACAGGGCGATAATTCACCCCTCCACTTT	CASRDPGQGDNSPLHF
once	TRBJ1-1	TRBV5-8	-	TGTGCCAGCTCCCGGAACAGGGCTGACACTGAAGCTTTCTTT	CASSRNRADTEAFF
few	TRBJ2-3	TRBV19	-	TGTGCCAGTAGTATAGATAATCCTCCGAGGCAGTATTTT	CASSIDNPPRQYF
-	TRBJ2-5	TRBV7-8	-	TGTGCCAGCAGCCCCCTCGGGCGGGGAAGACCGGAGACCCAGTACTTC	CASSPLGRGRPETQYF
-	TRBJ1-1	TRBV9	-	TGTGCCAGCAGCGTAGATTCAGGGTTTAGCGAAGCTTTCTTT	CASSVDSGFSEAFF
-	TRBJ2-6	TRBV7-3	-	TGTGCCAGCAGCTTAAACCAGGGCTGGGCCAACGTCCTGACTTTC	CASSLNQGWANVLTF
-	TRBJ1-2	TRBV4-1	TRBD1	TGCGCCAGCAGCCAAGATCGTTCGGACAGGGGTTCTCGCTATGGCTACACCTTC	CASSQDRSDRGSRYGYTF
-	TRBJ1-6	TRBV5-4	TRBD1	TGTGCCAGCAGCTTAGATGCGGGACAGCCAAATTCACCCCTCCACTTT	CASSLDAGQPNSPLHF
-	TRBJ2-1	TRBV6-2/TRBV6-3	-	TGTGCCAGCAGTTACTCCCGCGGCAATGAGCAGTTCTTC	CASSYSRGNEQFF
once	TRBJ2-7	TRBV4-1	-	TGCGCCAGCAGCCAAGATCGGGGTTACGAGCAGTACTTC	CASSQDRGYEQYF
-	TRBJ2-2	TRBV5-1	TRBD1	TGCGCCAGCAGCTACCTGTTTGGGACAGGGGGTAACGGGGAGCTGTTTTTT	CASSYLFGTGGNGELFF
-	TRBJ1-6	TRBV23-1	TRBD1	TGCGCCAGCAGTCAACTACGACAGGGGCGAAATTCACCCCTCCACTTT	CASSQLRQGRNSPLHF
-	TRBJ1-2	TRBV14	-	TGTGCCAGCAGCCAATTACAGGCGGACCGAAACTATGGCTACACCTTC	CASSQLQADRNYGYTF
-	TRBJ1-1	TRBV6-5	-	TGTGCCAGCAGTTACTTTCCCGCGACAGATGAAGCTTTCTTT	CASSYFPATDEAFF
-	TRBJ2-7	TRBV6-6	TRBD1	TGTGCCAGCAGTGTACCGGGACAGGGAACCTACGAGCAGTACTTC	CASSVPGQGTYEQYF
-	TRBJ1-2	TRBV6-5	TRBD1	TGTGCCAGCAGTACGGCCAGGACAGGCTATGGCTACACCTTC	CASSTARTGYGYTF
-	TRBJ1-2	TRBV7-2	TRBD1	TGTGCCAGCAGCTTAGGCCCCGGGACAGGGGGATCCTATGGCTACACCTTC	CASSLGPGTGGSYGYTF
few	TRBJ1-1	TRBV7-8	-	TGTGCCAGCAGCTTAGCGGCGGGGACTGAAGCTTTCTTT	CASSLAAGTEAFF
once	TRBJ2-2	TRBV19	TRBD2	TGTGCCAGTAGTATAGTTATGGGACTAGCCTCCGGGGAGCTGTTTTTT	CASSIVMGLASGELFF
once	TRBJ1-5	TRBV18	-	TGTGCCAGCTCACCGGCGGACAATCAGCCCCAGCATTTT	CASSPADNQPQHF
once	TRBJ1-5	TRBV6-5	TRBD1	TGTGCCAGCAGGGGACAGGGGATGGGGCAGCCCCAGCATTTT	CASRGQGMGQPQHF
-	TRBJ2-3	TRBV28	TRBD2	TGTGCCAGCAGCTTGGCGGGCAACGGGGGGTACCGAGAGGGGGATACGCAGTATTTT	CASSLAGNGGYREGDTQYF
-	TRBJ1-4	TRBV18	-	TGTGCCAGCTCATCAGATGAAAAACTGTTTTTT	CASSSDEKLFF
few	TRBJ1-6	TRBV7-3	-	TGTGCCAGCAGCTTTACCCGGAATTCACCCCTCCACTTT	CASSFTRNSPLHF
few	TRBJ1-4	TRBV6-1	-	TGTGCCAGCAGTGAAGAAGTAGAAGCGAATGAAAAACTGTTTTTT	CASSEEVEANEKLFF
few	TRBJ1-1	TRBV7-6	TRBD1	TGTGCCAGCAGCCCGTACAGGGGCTTGAGCACTGAAGCTTTCTTT	CASSPYRGLSTEAFF
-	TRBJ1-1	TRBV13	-	TGTGCCAGCAGCTACCGAGGCGGGGCTGAAGCTTTCTTT	CASSYRGGAEAFF
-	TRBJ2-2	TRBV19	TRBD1	TGTGCCAGTAGTATAGCGACAGGGATTCCCGGGGAGCTGTTTTTT	CASSIATGIPGELFF
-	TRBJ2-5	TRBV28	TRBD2	TGTGCCACAAACAAGCGGGGGGGCCCCCTAAGCTACTTC	CATNKRGGPLSYF